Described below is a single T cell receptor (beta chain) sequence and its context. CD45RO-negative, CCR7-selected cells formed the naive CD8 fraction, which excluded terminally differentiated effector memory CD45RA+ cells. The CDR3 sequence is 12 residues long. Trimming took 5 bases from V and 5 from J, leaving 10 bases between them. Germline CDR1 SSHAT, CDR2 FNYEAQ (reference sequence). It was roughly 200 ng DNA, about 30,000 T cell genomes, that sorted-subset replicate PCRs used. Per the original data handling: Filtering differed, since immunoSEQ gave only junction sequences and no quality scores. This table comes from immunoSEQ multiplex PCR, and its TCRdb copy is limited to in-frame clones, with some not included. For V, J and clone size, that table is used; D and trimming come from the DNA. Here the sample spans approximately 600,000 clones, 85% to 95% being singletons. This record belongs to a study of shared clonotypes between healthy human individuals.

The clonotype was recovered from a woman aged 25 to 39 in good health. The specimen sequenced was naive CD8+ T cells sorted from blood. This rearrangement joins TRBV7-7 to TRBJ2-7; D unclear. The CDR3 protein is CASSLGRNEQYF. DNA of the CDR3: TGTGCCAGCAGCCTAGGCAGGAACGAGCAGTACTTC.